This TCR beta chain is drawn from a study of beta chain features in type 1 diabetes. CDR1 and CDR2 (germline): ENHRY, SYGVKD. With 3 bases removed from V and 6 bases from J, the gap between germline ends came to 7 bases. The CDR3 contains 12 residues. This clone was detected a few times. Its specificity is unknown. What was sequenced were expressed TCRB transcripts, since all of the isolated RNA had been reverse transcribed. The protocol was immunoSEQ multiplex PCR, while the TCRdb copy is restricted to in-frame clones and leaves out a portion. The top ten hold roughly 0.015% of the sample, which has roughly 330,000 clones, about 13% seen once. General study results and limits: Type 1 diabetes patients had fewer VDJ junction insertions and more deletions. Shortening of TCRB CDR3s, moderate but significant, appeared in all four CD4+ subsets of Type 1 diabetes patients.

This chain joins TRBV10-3 and TRBJ2-3; D unclear. This TCR was recovered from a woman in her late teens or twenties with type 1 diabetes. The sample consisted of naive CD4+ T cells from blood. The CDR3 loop reads CAISDTLDTQYF. The CDR3 coding sequence is TGTGCCATCAGTGACACATTGGATACGCAGTATTTT.